The present TCR beta chain was sequenced within a study of cytomegalovirus exposure and HLA in healthy donors. The primer mix had 60 Vbeta and 13 Jbeta primers. TCRdb's table, derived via immunoSEQ multiplex PCR, lists solely in-frame clones and lacks some. The sample includes approximately 43,000 clones. With regard to this clone: The antigen remains undetermined.

V trimming: 0 bases; J trimming: 5 bases; junction bases outside the gene matches: 6. The CDR3 is 15 amino acids. Germline V CDR1 and CDR2: LGHNA, YSLEER. Whole-study results and caveats: Available immune exposure information covered CMV serostatus only. Accurate prediction of most subjects' HLA-A and HLA-B alleles from TCR beta sequences was reported.

This receptor was obtained from a woman under 40 in good health and CMV-seronegative. Source material: PBMCs. The chain has TRBV4-3 and TRBJ1-2; the match to TRBD1 covers 7 bases. The CDR3 DNA sequence: TGCGCCAGCAGCCAAGAACCGGGACAGATTTATGGCTACACCTTC. It specifies CASSQEPGQIYGYTF.